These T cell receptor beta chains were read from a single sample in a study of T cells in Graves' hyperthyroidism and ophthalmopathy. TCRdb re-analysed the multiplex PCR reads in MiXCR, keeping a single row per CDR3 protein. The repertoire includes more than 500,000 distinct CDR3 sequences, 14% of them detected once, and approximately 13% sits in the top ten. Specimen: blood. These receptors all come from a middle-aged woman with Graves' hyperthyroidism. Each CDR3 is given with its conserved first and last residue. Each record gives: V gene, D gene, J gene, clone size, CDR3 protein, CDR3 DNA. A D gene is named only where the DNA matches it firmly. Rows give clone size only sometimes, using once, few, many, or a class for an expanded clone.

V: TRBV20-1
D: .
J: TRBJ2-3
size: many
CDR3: CSASDLADTQYF
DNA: TGCAGTGCTAGTGACCTGGCAGATACGCAGTATTTT

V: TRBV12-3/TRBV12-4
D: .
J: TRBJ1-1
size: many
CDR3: CASNPTGGTEAFF
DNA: TGTGCCAGCAATCCAACTGGGGGCACTGAAGCTTTCTTT

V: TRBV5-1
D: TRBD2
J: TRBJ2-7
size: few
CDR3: CASSNGTSGKSSYEQYF
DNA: TGCGCCAGCAGCAATGGGACTAGCGGGAAGTCCTCCTACGAGCAGTACTTC

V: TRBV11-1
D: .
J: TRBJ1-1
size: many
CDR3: CASRSPVGGLTEAFF
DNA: TGTGCCAGCAGGAGCCCCGTCGGGGGTCTCACTGAAGCTTTCTTT

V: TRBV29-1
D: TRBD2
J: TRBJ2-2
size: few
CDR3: CSAWAGGLTGELFF
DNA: TGCAGCGCCTGGGCGGGAGGACTCACCGGGGAGCTGTTTTTT

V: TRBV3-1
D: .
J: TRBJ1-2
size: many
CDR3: CASSHWGGTDGYTF
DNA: TGTGCCAGCAGCCATTGGGGGGGCACGGATGGCTACACCTTC

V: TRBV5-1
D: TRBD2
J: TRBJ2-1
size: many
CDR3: CASSSYGGSSYNEQFF
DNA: TGCGCCAGCAGCAGTTACGGCGGGAGCTCCTACAATGAGCAGTTCTTC

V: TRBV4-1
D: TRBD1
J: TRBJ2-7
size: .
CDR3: CASSQADRGGEQYF
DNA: TGCGCCAGCAGCCAAGCGGACAGGGGGGGCGAGCAGTACTTC

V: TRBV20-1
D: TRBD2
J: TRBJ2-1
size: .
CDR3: CSASILAGGGPVNEQFF
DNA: TGCAGTGCCTCCATTCTAGCGGGGGGAGGGCCTGTCAATGAGCAGTTCTTC

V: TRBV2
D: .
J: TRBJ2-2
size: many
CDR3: CASRRDNSNTGELFF
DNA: TGTGCCAGCAGGAGGGACAACTCGAACACCGGGGAGCTGTTTTTT

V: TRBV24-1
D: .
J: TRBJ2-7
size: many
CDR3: CATSDLPPSYEQYF
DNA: TGTGCCACCAGTGATTTGCCTCCTTCCTACGAGCAGTACTTC

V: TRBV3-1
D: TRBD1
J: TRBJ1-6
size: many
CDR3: CASSQVGQGRSPLHF
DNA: TGTGCCAGCAGCCAAGTCGGACAGGGCCGGTCACCCCTCCACTTT

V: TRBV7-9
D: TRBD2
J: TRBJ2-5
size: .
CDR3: CASSPGTSGSYQETQYF
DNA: TGTGCCAGCAGCCCCGGGACTAGCGGGTCATACCAAGAGACCCAGTACTTC

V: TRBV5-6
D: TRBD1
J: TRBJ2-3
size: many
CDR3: CASLPGQGTYTQYF
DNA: TGTGCCAGCCTTCCCGGACAGGGCACATATACGCAGTATTTT

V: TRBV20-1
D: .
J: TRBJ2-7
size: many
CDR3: CSKGNHEQYF
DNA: TGCAGTAAGGGGAATCACGAGCAGTACTTC

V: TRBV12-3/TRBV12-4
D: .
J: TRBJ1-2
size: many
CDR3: CASSPQGNNNYGYTF
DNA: TGTGCCAGCAGTCCGCAGGGGAACAATAACTATGGCTACACCTTC

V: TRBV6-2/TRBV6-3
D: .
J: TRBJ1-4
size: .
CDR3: CASRKGLINEKLFF
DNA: TGTGCCAGCAGAAAAGGGCTGATTAATGAAAAACTGTTTTTT

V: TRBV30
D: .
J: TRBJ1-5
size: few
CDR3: CAWSVQHRPWEPQHF
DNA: TGTGCCTGGAGTGTACAGCACAGGCCTTGGGAGCCCCAGCATTTT

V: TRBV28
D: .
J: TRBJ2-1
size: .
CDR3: CASSLFGGVEQFF
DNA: TGTGCCAGCAGTTTATTCGGGGGCGTGGAGCAGTTCTTC

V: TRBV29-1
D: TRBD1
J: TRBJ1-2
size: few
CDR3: CSVATGDRGYTF
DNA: TGCAGCGTGGCAACAGGGGATCGGGGCTACACCTTC

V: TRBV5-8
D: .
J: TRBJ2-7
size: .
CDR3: CASSPDERTYEQYF
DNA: TGTGCCAGCAGCCCCGACGAACGAACCTACGAGCAGTACTTC

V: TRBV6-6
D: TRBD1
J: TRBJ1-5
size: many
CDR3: CASSYTGGVNQPQHF
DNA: TGTGCCAGCAGTTACACAGGGGGAGTCAATCAGCCCCAGCATTTT

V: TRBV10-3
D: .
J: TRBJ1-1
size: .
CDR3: CAISEGPRNTEAFF
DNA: TGTGCCATCAGTGAGGGCCCGAGGAACACTGAAGCTTTCTTT

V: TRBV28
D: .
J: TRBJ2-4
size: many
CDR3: CASSARGSRNIQYF
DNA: TGTGCCAGCAGTGCCAGGGGTTCGCGAAACATTCAGTACTTC

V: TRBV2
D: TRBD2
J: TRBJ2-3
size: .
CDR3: CASGGLAGNTDTQYF
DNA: TGTGCCAGCGGGGGACTAGCGGGGAACACAGATACGCAGTATTTT

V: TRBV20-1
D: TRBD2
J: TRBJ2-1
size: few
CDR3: CSAQGTSGSYNEQFF
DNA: TGCAGTGCCCAGGGGACTAGCGGGAGCTACAATGAGCAGTTCTTC

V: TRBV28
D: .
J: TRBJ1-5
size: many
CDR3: CASSPLRGRYQPQHF
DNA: TGTGCCAGCAGTCCCCTCCGGGGACGTTATCAGCCCCAGCATTTT

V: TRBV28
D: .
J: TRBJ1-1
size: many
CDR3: CASSRKLGGTEAFF
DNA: TGTGCCAGCAGCAGAAAGCTGGGAGGCACTGAAGCTTTCTTT

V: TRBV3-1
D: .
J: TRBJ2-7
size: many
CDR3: CASTNKYEQYF
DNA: TGTGCCAGCACCAACAAATACGAGCAGTACTTC

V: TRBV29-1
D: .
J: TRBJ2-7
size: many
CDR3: CSVASRGAYEQYF
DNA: TGCAGCGTAGCTAGCAGGGGGGCCTACGAGCAGTACTTC

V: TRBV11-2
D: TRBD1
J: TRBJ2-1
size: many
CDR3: CASTPGGGNFNEQFF
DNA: TGTGCCAGCACCCCAGGGGGCGGGAATTTCAATGAGCAGTTCTTC

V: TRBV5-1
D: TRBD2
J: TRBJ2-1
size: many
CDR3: CASSSGLGYNEQFF
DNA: TGCGCCAGCAGCTCAGGACTAGGCTACAATGAGCAGTTCTTC

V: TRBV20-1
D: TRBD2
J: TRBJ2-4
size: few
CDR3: CSAPGLAKHIQYF
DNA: TGCAGTGCTCCCGGACTAGCCAAACACATTCAGTACTTC

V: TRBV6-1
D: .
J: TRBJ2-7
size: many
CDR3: CASSQTGGAPTYEQYF
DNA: TGTGCCAGCAGTCAGACAGGTGGGGCTCCTACCTACGAGCAGTACTTC

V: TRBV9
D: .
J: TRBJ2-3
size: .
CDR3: CASSVGGGSERGTQYF
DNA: TGTGCCAGCAGCGTAGGAGGGGGTAGCGAGAGGGGGACGCAGTATTTT

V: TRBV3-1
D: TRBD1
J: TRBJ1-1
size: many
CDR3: CASSPSGTANTEAFF
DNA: TGTGCCAGCAGCCCGTCCGGGACAGCGAACACTGAAGCTTTCTTT